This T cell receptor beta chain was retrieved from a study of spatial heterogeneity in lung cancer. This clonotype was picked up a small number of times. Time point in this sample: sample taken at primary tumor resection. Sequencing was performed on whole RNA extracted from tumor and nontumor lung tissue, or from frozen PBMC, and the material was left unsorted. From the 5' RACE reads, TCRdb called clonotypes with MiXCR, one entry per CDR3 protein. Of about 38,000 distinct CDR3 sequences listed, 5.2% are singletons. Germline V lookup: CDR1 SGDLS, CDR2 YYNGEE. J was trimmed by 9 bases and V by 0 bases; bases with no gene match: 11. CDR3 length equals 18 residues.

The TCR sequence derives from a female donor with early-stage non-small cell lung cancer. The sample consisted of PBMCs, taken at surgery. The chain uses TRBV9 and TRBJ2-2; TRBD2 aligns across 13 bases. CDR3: CASSVGPPLAGGPRELFF. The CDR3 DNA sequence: TGTGCCAGCAGCGTAGGGCCCCCACTAGCGGGGGGGCCGCGGGAGCTGTTTTTT.